This T cell receptor beta chain was observed in a study of T-cell memory formation after mild COVID-19. Remarks on this clonotype: Its antigen is still unknown.

Study-level results: Contracting CD4+ clones lay largely in CM and EM, with CD8+ ones residing in EMRA.

MiXCR, applied by TCRdb to the 5' RACE reads, yields one record per CDR3 protein. This repertoire shows about 400,000 distinct CDR3 sequences, 16% found once; its top ten account for 20% to 25%. Material for sequencing was PBMCs or a T cell subset sorted from them (not recorded which). The receptor's source is a man between 18 and 35 years old who had mild COVID-19 (a few samples of this study predate the infection). Cell type and time point are not known.

CDR3 sequence reads: CASSFIQGGANYGYTF. CDR3 bases: TGTGCCAGCAGCTTCATACAGGGTGGGGCTAACTATGGCTACACCTTC. This chain joins TRBV7-2 and TRBJ1-2; D might be TRBD1 (6 bases). Per germline, CDR1 SGHTA and CDR2 FQGNSA. The V end lost 3 bases, the J end lost 0 bases, and 14 bases lay between the germline ends. The CDR3 extends over 16 amino acids. The full variable domain, its missing parts supplied by reference TRBV7-2 and TRBJ1-2, is GAGVSQSPSNKVTEKGKDVELRCDPISGHTALYWYRQSLGQGLEFLIYFQGNSAPDKSGLPSDRFSAERTGGSVSTLTIQRTQQEDSAVYLCASSFIQGGANYGYTFGSGTRLTVV.